Sequencing of this T cell receptor (beta chain) was carried out in a study of beta chain features in type 1 diabetes. Study-wide results and caveats: The influence of HLA type on TCRB rearrangement stayed undetermined.

On this clone: Its antigen is currently unknown.

The sequenced template was cDNA made from the entire isolated RNA. The table came from immunoSEQ multiplex PCR; TCRdb's copy has only in-frame clones and leaves some out. Of roughly 120,000 clones listed, about two fifths are singletons. Material: stem cell memory CD4+ T cells from blood. This TCR came from a young woman in good health.

The CDR3 here is CASSFPNTGELFF. Written as DNA, the CDR3 is TGTGCCAGCAGTTTTCCAAACACCGGGGAGCTGTTTTTT. This rearrangement joins TRBV28 to TRBJ2-2, with D unclear. The V gene's germline CDR1 is MDHEN and CDR2 SYDVKM. CDR3 length: 13 residues. Trimming took off 3 bases at V and 2 bases at J, with 4 bases between the two ends.